These 13 T cell receptor beta chains were all obtained from the same sample, sequenced in a study of cytomegalovirus exposure and HLA in healthy donors. Sequencing used immunoSEQ multiplex PCR; TCRdb keeps in-frame clones, though not all of them. The sample includes around 200,000 clones, about 81% of them seen just once. Input material: PBMCs. The receptors here all came from a young woman in good health and CMV-seronegative.

This chain joins TRBV4-2 and TRBJ2-1; TRBD2 matches at 7 bases. The length of the CDR3 is 16 residues. Germline CDR1 reads LGHNA; CDR2 reads YNFKEQ. V shed 5 bases and J 4 bases; nucleotides not matched to a gene: 11. CDR3 amino acids: CASSVSDGGRYNEQFF. The CDR3 nucleotides read TGTGCCAGCAGCGTCAGCGACGGGGGGAGATACAATGAGCAGTTCTTC.

This chain uses TRBV6-5 with TRBJ2-7, with 7 bases aligning to TRBD1. V lost 10 bases to trimming and J lost 5 bases; unmatched junction nucleotides: 8. CDR3 length: 12 amino acids. The germline V gene encodes CDR1 MNHEY and CDR2 SVGAGI. The CDR3 here is CATSTGAHEQYF. The CDR3 bases are TGTGCCACCTCAACAGGGGCCCACGAGCAGTACTTC.

The rearrangement links TRBV7-8 to TRBJ1-1, with a weak D call TRBD1 (5 bases). The V and J ends lost 6 bases and 0 bases respectively, with 11 bases between them. The CDR3 runs 14 residues. Per germline, CDR1 SGHVS and CDR2 FQNEAQ. The CDR3 region has the DNA TGTGCCAGCAGGGGGGGGTCGGTGAACACTGAAGCTTTCTTT. Its translation is CASRGGSVNTEAFF.

The genes are TRBV11-2 and TRBJ2-3; D is uncertain. The CDR3 extends over 11 amino acids. From germline, CDR1 is SGHAT and CDR2 FQNNGV. V was clipped by 5 bases and J by 6 bases, with 6 bases between them. CDR3 sequence (DNA): TGTGCCAGCAGCCCTGCGGATACGCAGTATTTT. This codes for CASSPADTQYF. The full variable domain, with the rest looked up from reference TRBV11-2 and TRBJ2-3, is EAGVAQSPRYKIIEKRQSVAFWCNPISGHATLYWYQQILGQGPKLLIQFQNNGVVDDSQLPKDRFSAERLKGVDSTLKIQPAKLEDSAVYLCASSPADTQYFGPGTRLTVL.

The chain recombines TRBV1 with TRBJ1-1; TRBD1, the D gene given by the table, was not confirmed from the DNA. TRBV1 is noted as a pseudogene. This CDR3 spans 18 amino acids. The CDR3 DNA reads TGCACCAGCAGCCAAGATCCGGGACAGGGGGCCCATGATACTGAAGCTTTCTTT. Protein product: CTSSQDPGQGAHDTEAFF.

The rearrangement joins TRBV2 to TRBJ1-2, with 7 bases fitting TRBD1. The CDR3 sequence is 13 residues long. Trimming took 7 bases from V and 8 from J; bases not matched to a gene: 10. Germline V gene sequence: CDR1 SNHLY, CDR2 FYNNEI. CDR3 bases: TGTGCCAGCAAGACCGACAGGGTGGAGGGCTACACCTTC. The encoded protein is CASKTDRVEGYTF.

Only one count was recorded for this clone. The chain carries TRBV6-1 and TRBJ2-3; the D gene is possibly TRBD2 (6 bases). Germline values: CDR1 MNHNS, CDR2 SASEGT. This CDR3 spans 18 amino acids. With 0 bases removed from V and 4 bases from J, the gap between germline ends came to 20 bases. CDR3 region: CASSEARGLAMGADTQYF. CDR3 nucleotide sequence: TGTGCCAGCAGTGAAGCGCGCGGGCTAGCGATGGGCGCAGATACGCAGTATTTT.

This clone was observed a handful of times. The chain carries TRBV5-4 and TRBJ1-2; no clear D gene. CDR1 SGHNT and CDR2 YYREEE come from the germline V gene (reference sequence). Trimming took 1 base from V and 3 from J, leaving 7 bases between them. CDR3 length: 13 amino acids. This CDR3 is CASSLRQDYGYTF. The CDR3 DNA reads as TGTGCCAGCAGCTTGAGGCAGGACTATGGCTACACCTTC.

This rearrangement joins TRBV30 to TRBJ2-5; 8 nucleotides align to TRBD1. The V gene end was trimmed by 2 bases and the J gene end by 1 base; junction bases not matched to a gene: 3. Germline values: CDR1 GTSNPN, CDR2 SVGIG (reference sequence). The length of the CDR3 is 14 residues. CDR3 sequence: CAWSPGTGQETQYF. CDR3 nucleotides: TGTGCCTGGAGTCCAGGGACAGGCCAAGAGACCCAGTACTTC.

The CDR3 spells CAWSVQGYLRDSGELFF. The CDR3 region has the DNA TGTGCCTGGAGTGTACAGGGCTACTTAAGAGATAGCGGGGAGCTGTTTTTT. The chain is built from TRBV30 and TRBJ2-2, with a weak D call TRBD1 (6 bases). From germline, CDR1 is GTSNPN and CDR2 SVGIG (reference sequence). Trimming removed 0 bases at V and 7 bases at J, with 21 bases between. This CDR3 has 17 residues.

The chain carries TRBV9 and TRBJ2-7; 7 bases are shared with TRBD1. J gave up 3 bases and V 1 base, and 7 bases lay outside the gene matches. Germline CDR1 and CDR2: SGDLS and YYNGEE. The CDR3 spans 15 residues. The CDR3 DNA sequence: TGTGCCAGCAGCGTACGACCGGGACAGTACTACGAGCAGTACTTC. Amino acids: CASSVRPGQYYEQYF. The full variable domain, its missing parts supplied by reference TRBV9 and TRBJ2-7, is DSGVTQTPKHLITATGQRVTLRCSPRSGDLSVYWYQQSLDQGLQFLIQYYNGEERAKGNILERFSAQQFPDLHSELNLSSLELGDSALYFCASSVRPGQYYEQYFGPGTRLTVT.

Comment on this clone: The sample carries other DNA sequences with the same CDR3. The J gene is TRBJ2-2, the V gene TRBV5-6, with D tentatively TRBD1 (6 bases). Trimming left V 2 bases short and J 3 bases short, with 11 bases between. The CDR3 loop spans 15 amino acids. Germline V gives CDR1 SGHDT, CDR2 YYEEEE. The chain's CDR3 is CASSFGRGYTGELFF. CDR3 coding DNA: TGTGCCAGCAGCTTCGGCAGGGGTTACACCGGGGAGCTGTTTTTT.

J is TRBJ2-7 and V is TRBV6-6, with 13 bases aligning to TRBD2. Per the germline V gene, CDR1 is MNHNY and CDR2 is SVGAGI (reference sequence). Trimming at V came to 6 bases and at J to 6 bases, leaving 11 bases not matched to a gene. The length of the CDR3 is 16 residues. The DNA for the CDR3 is TGTGCCAGCAGCCCTCGAGTGGGACTAGCGGGAAGCGAGCAGTACTTC. It translates to CASSPRVGLAGSEQYF.